This is a list of T cell receptor beta chains from one sample in a study of Graves' ophthalmopathy and Graves' hyperthyroidism. TCRdb reprocessed the multiplex PCR reads via MiXCR and lists one record per CDR3 protein. The top ten clones hold roughly 45% of a sample with 740,000 or so distinct CDR3 sequences, 40% of them seen once. The specimen was peripheral blood. These receptor sequences come from an adult man with Graves' ophthalmopathy. CDR3s include the opening cysteine and the closing phenylalanine or tryptophan. A D gene is named only where the DNA matches it firmly. Clone size appears in some rows only: once, few, many, or a class for an expanded clone.

j_call,v_call,d_call,clone_size,cdr3_aa,cdr3_nt
TRBJ1-5,TRBV15,-,-,CATSRATGMGNQPQHF,TGTGCCACCAGCAGGGCTACAGGGATGGGAAATCAGCCCCAGCATTTT
TRBJ1-2,TRBV2,TRBD1,few,CASSTGQANYGYTF,TGTGCCAGCAGTACTGGACAGGCTAACTATGGCTACACCTTC
TRBJ2-6,TRBV10-3,TRBD1,-,CAIRTGTGESSGANVLTF,TGTGCCATCAGGACCGGGACAGGGGAGAGCTCTGGGGCCAACGTCCTGACTTTC
TRBJ2-7,TRBV29-1,-,many,CSVTNIQWDEQYF,TGCAGCGTCACCAATATTCAGTGGGACGAGCAGTACTTC
TRBJ2-7,TRBV29-1,-,few,CSVVKSSSYEQYF,TGCAGCGTTGTAAAGTCTTCCTCCTACGAGCAGTACTTC
TRBJ1-2,TRBV13,-,once,CASSLARGPILYGYTF,TGCGCCAGCAGCTTGGCCCGGGGGCCGATACTCTATGGCTACACCTTC
TRBJ1-4,TRBV20-1,-,-,CSGKGTNEKLFF,TGCAGTGGCAAGGGAACTAATGAAAAACTGTTTTTT
TRBJ2-7,TRBV2,TRBD2,many,CATQERESYEQYF,TGTGCCACCCAGGAGCGGGAGTCCTACGAGCAGTACTTC
TRBJ2-5,TRBV12-3/TRBV12-4,-,many,CASSFTSSETQYF,TGTGCCAGCAGTTTTACTAGCTCTGAGACCCAGTACTTC
TRBJ1-2,TRBV10-3,-,many,CAISEGAGVDPGYTF,TGTGCCATCAGTGAGGGGGCAGGGGTGGATCCTGGCTACACCTTC
TRBJ2-6,TRBV12-3/TRBV12-4,-,many,CASRYSGANVLTF,TGTGCCAGCAGGTACTCTGGGGCCAACGTCCTGACTTTC
TRBJ2-2,TRBV29-1,TRBD2,many,CSVGLAGNTGELFF,TGCAGCGTTGGCCTAGCGGGTAACACCGGGGAGCTGTTTTTT
TRBJ2-5,TRBV2,-,many,CASDVAQETQYF,TGTGCCAGCGACGTGGCTCAAGAGACCCAGTACTTC
TRBJ1-2,TRBV25-1,TRBD1,-,CASPGQGHYGYTF,TGTGCTAGCCCGGGACAGGGGCACTATGGCTACACCTTC
TRBJ1-1,TRBV20-1,-,-,CSARDLKEQMNTEAFF,TGCAGTGCTAGAGATCTAAAGGAACAGATGAACACTGAAGCTTTCTTT
TRBJ1-2,TRBV20-1,-,-,CSGPTGSDYGYTF,TGCAGTGGGCCCACAGGGTCGGACTATGGCTACACCTTC
TRBJ1-4,TRBV19,-,-,CASSLPQVGKLFF,TGTGCCAGTAGTCTCCCGCAGGTCGGAAAACTGTTTTTT
TRBJ2-3,TRBV15,TRBD2,few,CATSGTSATDTQYF,TGTGCCACCAGCGGGACTAGCGCCACAGATACGCAGTATTTT
TRBJ1-6,TRBV7-2,-,few,CASSYQGTYNSPLHF,TGTGCCAGCAGTTATCAGGGAACCTATAATTCACCCCTCCACTTT
TRBJ1-1,TRBV11-1,-,-,CASSLGTATINTEAFF,TGTGCCAGCAGCTTAGGGACAGCAACGATAAACACTGAAGCTTTCTTT
TRBJ1-6,TRBV28,-,-,CASSLYGRNSPLHF,TGTGCCAGCAGTTTATATGGGAGGAATTCACCCCTCCACTTT
TRBJ1-1,TRBV15,-,many,CATSRGFQSEAFF,TGTGCCACCAGCAGAGGTTTTCAGAGTGAAGCTTTCTTT
TRBJ2-7,TRBV7-9,TRBD2,-,CASSPSGGIYEQYF,TGTGCCAGCAGCCCTAGCGGGGGGATCTACGAGCAGTACTTC
TRBJ2-7,TRBV10-3,-,-,CAIRAGGREQYF,TGTGCCATCAGGGCCGGCGGAAGGGAGCAGTACTTC
TRBJ2-2,TRBV7-9,TRBD2,few,CASSQGLAGRHTGELFF,TGTGCCAGCAGCCAGGGACTAGCGGGGCGACACACCGGGGAGCTGTTTTTT
TRBJ2-2,TRBV5-1,-,-,CTSSLGWEVGELFF,TGCACCAGCAGCTTGGGTTGGGAGGTCGGGGAGCTGTTTTTT
TRBJ2-7,TRBV20-1,-,-,CSARSGKTYEQYF,TGCAGTGCTAGGTCAGGGAAGACCTACGAGCAGTACTTC
TRBJ2-5,TRBV2,TRBD2,few,CASRRWTSGETQYF,TGTGCCAGCAGAAGGTGGACTAGCGGAGAGACCCAGTACTTC
TRBJ2-1,TRBV20-1,TRBD2,-,CSAGQRGDNEQFF,TGCAGTGCCGGGCAGCGGGGGGACAATGAGCAGTTCTTC
TRBJ1-4,TRBV7-9,-,many,CASSPGNNNEKLFF,TGTGCCAGCAGCCCAGGGAACAATAATGAAAAACTGTTTTTT
TRBJ1-2,TRBV11-1,TRBD1,-,CASSSQGARSGYTF,TGTGCCAGCAGCTCCCAGGGGGCGCGGAGTGGCTACACCTTC
TRBJ2-5,TRBV7-9,-,many,CASSLAGPIQETQYF,TGTGCCAGCAGCTTAGCTGGTCCCATACAAGAGACCCAGTACTTC
TRBJ1-1,TRBV27,-,few,CATKGGVSTEAFF,TGTGCCACCAAGGGAGGGGTGAGCACTGAAGCTTTCTTT
TRBJ2-6,TRBV7-9,-,many,CASSDQGGYGANVLTF,TGTGCCAGCAGCGACCAGGGGGGTTACGGGGCCAACGTCCTGACTTTC
TRBJ1-1,TRBV20-1,-,once,CSARAGEVAFF,TGCAGTGCTAGGGCAGGGGAAGTAGCTTTCTTT
TRBJ2-2,TRBV2,-,-,CASSLRTPGTGELLF,TGTGCCAGCAGCCTCAGGACTCCGGGCACCGGGGAGCTGCTTTTT
TRBJ1-4,TRBV25-1,-,-,CASSAGVTTNEKLFF,TGTGCCAGCAGTGCCGGGGTCACAACTAATGAAAAACTGTTTTTT
TRBJ2-5,TRBV2,TRBD1,few,CASREDPQSQGQETQYF,TGTGCCAGCAGGGAGGATCCACAGTCACAGGGGCAAGAGACCCAGTACTTC
TRBJ1-6,TRBV9,-,-,CASSLRKGRNSPLHF,TGTGCCAGCAGTTTAAGGAAAGGGCGTAATTCACCCCTTCACTTT
TRBJ2-5,TRBV7-2,-,many,CASSLGLRDQETQYF,TGTGCCAGCAGCTTAGGCCTGCGGGACCAAGAGACCCAGTACTTC
TRBJ2-5,TRBV7-2,-,-,CASKRDTQETQYF,TGTGCCAGCAAACGGGACACTCAAGAGACCCAGTACTTC
TRBJ2-2,TRBV19,-,-,CATTGNGELFF,TGTGCCACTACCGGTAACGGGGAGCTGTTTTTT
TRBJ1-6,TRBV4-3,-,few,CASSQVLQENSPLHF,TGCGCCAGCAGCCAAGTACTACAGGAGAATTCACCCCTCCACTTT
TRBJ2-5,TRBV7-8,-,-,CASSLVPGNQPQYF,TGTGCCAGCAGCTTAGTTCCAGGGAATCAGCCCCAGTACTTC
TRBJ1-2,TRBV29-1,TRBD1,-,CSGNAGGGNF,TGCAGCGGGAACGCAGGGGGCGGAAACTTC
TRBJ2-6,TRBV29-1,-,-,CSDSSGANVLTF,TGCAGCGACAGCTCTGGGGCCAACGTCCTGACTTTC
TRBJ2-5,TRBV19,TRBD1,-,CASSMVQDRWETQYF,TGTGCCAGTAGTATGGTCCAGGACAGGTGGGAGACCCAGTACTTC
TRBJ2-6,TRBV7-9,-,-,CASSLGVGPLSGANVLTF,TGTGCCAGCAGCTTGGGGGTGGGACCCCTCTCTGGGGCCAACGTCCTGACTTTC
TRBJ2-2,TRBV9,-,-,CASSVYSGVTGELFF,TGTGCCAGCAGCGTATACTCAGGGGTCACCGGGGAGCTGTTTTTT
TRBJ2-7,TRBV20-1,-,few,CSARGGVDLYEQYF,TGCAGTGCTAGAGGGGGTGTGGACCTTTACGAGCAGTACTTC
TRBJ1-2,TRBV2,-,-,CASSVGGPYGYTF,TGTGCCAGCAGTGTGGGGGGGCCCTATGGCTACACCTTC
TRBJ2-2,TRBV20-1,TRBD2,-,CSARDGLAGLLANTGELFF,TGCAGTGCACGAGACGGGCTAGCGGGGTTACTAGCGAACACCGGGGAGCTGTTTTTT